These 9 T cell receptor beta chains were all obtained from the same sample, sequenced in a study of naive and memory T cell subsets. Whole-study results and caveats: Naive repertoires, especially CD8, held a few larger clonotypes, possibly memory cells re-expressing CD45RA.

The beta constant-region primer was an equimolar mix of two oligonucleotides covering TRBC1 and TRBC2. The ligated cDNA underwent four PCR rounds using SP2 and nested alpha and beta constant-region primers. One entry per CDR3 protein, called by TCRdb with MiXCR from the UMI-ligation and nested PCR reads. The table shows 90,000 to 120,000 distinct CDR3 sequences, with roughly 15% occurring only once. Their antigen targets remain unknown. Sequenced sample: naive CD8+ T cells from blood. Receptors originate from a human donor in good health.

This clonotype was counted only a few times. The chain couples TRBV4-1 to TRBJ2-1; 8 bases agree with TRBD1. From germline, CDR1 is MGHRA and CDR2 YSYEKL. V was clipped by 0 bases and J by 8 bases; unmatched bases: 6. The CDR3 extends over 15 amino acids. CDR3 nucleotide sequence: TGCGCCAGCAGCCAAGAGGACAGGGAGAGCTATGAGCAGTTCTTC. It translates to CASSQEDRESYEQFF.

This clonotype was counted a few times. The chain employs TRBV10-3 and TRBJ1-5; no clear D. Germline CDR1 reads ENHRY; CDR2 reads SYGVKD. The ends were cut back, 3 bases at V and 4 bases at J, with 7 bases in the middle. CDR3 length: 13 residues. CDR3 protein: CAISDGQNQPQHF. CDR3 sequence (DNA): TGTGCCATCAGTGACGGTCAGAATCAGCCCCAGCATTTT.

The chain has TRBV4-3 and TRBJ2-2; possible D gene TRBD2, 6 bases. CDR1 and CDR2 (germline): LGHNA, YSLEER. The CDR3 sequence is 16 residues long. Trimming stripped 1 base from V and 7 bases from J, with 16 bases between. CDR3: CASSQGISGSDGELFF. The CDR3 nucleotides read TGCGCCAGCAGCCAAGGGATATCCGGGAGTGACGGGGAGCTGTTTTTT.

The chain employs TRBV4-2 and TRBJ2-5; D is ambiguous. CDR1 is LGHNA and CDR2 is YNFKEQ in the germline V gene. This CDR3 is 15 amino acids long. V lost 0 bases and J lost 4, with 12 bases in between. The DNA for the CDR3 is TGTGCCAGCAGCCAAGATAGGGTATTGACAGAGACCCAGTACTTC. This sequence encodes CASSQDRVLTETQYF.

V is TRBV29-1 and J is TRBJ1-1, with 7 bases fitting TRBD1. Germline V CDR1 and CDR2: SQVTM, ANQGSEA. J lost 5 bases, V lost 6 bases, and 6 bases had no gene match. The CDR3 runs 12 residues. The CDR3 is CSVLLQGTEAFF. The CDR3, as DNA: TGCAGCGTCCTTCTACAGGGGACTGAAGCTTTCTTT. The full variable domain, completed using reference TRBV29-1 and TRBJ1-1, is SAVISQKPSRDICQRGTSLTIQCQVDSQVTMMFWYRQQPGQSLTLIATANQGSEATYESGFVIDKFPISRPNLTFSTLTVSNMSPEDSSIYLCSVLLQGTEAFFGQGTRLTVV.

The chain joins TRBV12-3 or TRBV12-4 to TRBJ2-3; 14 bases are shared with TRBD2. CDR3 length equals 14 residues. V lost 6 bases, J lost 13 bases, and 9 bases stayed unmatched. The CDR3 DNA is TGTGCCAGCAGACGGACTAGCGGGAGGTCCGGAGAGTATTTT. Its translation: CASRRTSGRSGEYF.

The table lists this clonotype with a few counts. This chain joins TRBV29-1 and TRBJ2-1; D gene unclear. Trimming took 3 bases from V and 10 from J, leaving 22 bases between them. The CDR3 runs to 15 residues. Germline V gene sequence: CDR1 SQVTM, CDR2 ANQGSEA. CDR3 loop: CSVDLVTTPLSEQFF. In DNA form, the CDR3 reads TGCAGCGTTGATTTAGTGACAACCCCCTTGTCGGAGCAGTTCTTC.

There are a few counts of this clonotype. This rearrangement joins TRBV23-1 to TRBJ2-3; 7 bases are shared with TRBD2. TRBV23-1 is recorded as an ORF, its role being uncertain. The CDR3 extends over 15 amino acids. V trimming: 8 bases; J trimming: 0 bases; junction bases outside the gene matches: 8. The CDR3 DNA reads TGCGCCAGCTATCCGAGCGGGGCAAGCACAGATACGCAGTATTTT. Translation: CASYPSGASTDTQYF.

The chain links TRBV12-3 or TRBV12-4 to TRBJ1-5; D is uncertain. V shed 0 bases and J shed 1 base, with 4 bases lying between them. The CDR3 has 14 residues. The CDR3 DNA is TGTGCCAGCAGTTTAGCTGACAGCAATCAGCCCCAGCATTTT. It translates to CASSLADSNQPQHF.